This T cell receptor beta chain stems from a study of Ad26.COV2.S vaccination and SARS-CoV-2 variants. About the study: Once, or twice with 56 days between doses, Ad26.COV2.S was given intramuscularly. The study's findings and limits: It was vaccine recipients, not placebo recipients, who had the higher spike-specific TCR breadth. Possibly, TCR breadth and depth analyses underestimated total T cell responses.

Turning to this clone: Its antigen is currently unknown.

The table came from immunoSEQ multiplex PCR; TCRdb's copy has only in-frame clones and leaves some out. The table has about 420,000 clones, roughly 90% seen once. Germline loops: CDR1 SEHNR, CDR2 FQNEAQ (reference sequence). V was clipped by 5 bases and J by 10 bases; unmatched bases: 3. CDR3 length: 14 residues. Documented treatment: 15 to 20 received Ad26.COV2.S at low or high dose, single or two shots; five or six received placebo; per-sample allocation not given. Sampling was performed 63 days after the first vaccine or placebo injection. The source was peripheral blood, collected in a trial of Ad26.COV2.S vaccine versus placebo. The sequence came from a person aged 18-60 years who received the Ad26.COV2.S COVID-19 vaccine or a placebo. This chain uses TRBV7-9 with TRBJ1-6; 12 bases are a match to TRBD1. The CDR3 reads CASSPGTGGSPLHF. The DNA for the CDR3 is TGTGCCAGCAGCCCCGGGACAGGGGGCTCACCCCTCCACTTT.